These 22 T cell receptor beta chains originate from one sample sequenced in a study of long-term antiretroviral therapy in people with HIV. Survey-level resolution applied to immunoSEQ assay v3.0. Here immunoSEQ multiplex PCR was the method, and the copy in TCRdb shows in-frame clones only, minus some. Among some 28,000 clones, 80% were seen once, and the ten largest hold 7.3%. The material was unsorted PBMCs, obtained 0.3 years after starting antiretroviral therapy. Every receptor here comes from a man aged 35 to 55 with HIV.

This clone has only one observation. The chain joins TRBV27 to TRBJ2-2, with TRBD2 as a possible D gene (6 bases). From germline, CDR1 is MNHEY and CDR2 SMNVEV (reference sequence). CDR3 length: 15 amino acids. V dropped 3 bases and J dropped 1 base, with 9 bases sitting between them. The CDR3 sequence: CASSFRGMNTGELFF. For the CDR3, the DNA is TGTGCCAGCAGTTTCCGCGGGATGAACACCGGGGAGCTGTTTTTT.

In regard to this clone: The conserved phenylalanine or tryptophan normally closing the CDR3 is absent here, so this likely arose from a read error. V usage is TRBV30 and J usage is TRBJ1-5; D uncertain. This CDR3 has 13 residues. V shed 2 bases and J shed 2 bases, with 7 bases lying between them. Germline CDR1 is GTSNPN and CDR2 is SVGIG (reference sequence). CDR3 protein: CAWSYGRNQPQHL. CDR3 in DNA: TGTGCCTGGAGTTACGGACGCAATCAGCCCCAGCATCTT.

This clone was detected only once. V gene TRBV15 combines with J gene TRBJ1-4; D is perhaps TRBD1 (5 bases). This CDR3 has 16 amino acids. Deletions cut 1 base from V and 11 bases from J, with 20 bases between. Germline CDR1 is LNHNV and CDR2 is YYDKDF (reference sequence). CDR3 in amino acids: CATSRAGGAASVKLFF. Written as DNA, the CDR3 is TGTGCCACCAGCAGAGCGGGGGGAGCCGCGTCGGTGAAACTGTTTTTT. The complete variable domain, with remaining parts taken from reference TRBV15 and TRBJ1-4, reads DAMVIQNPRYQVTQFGKPVTLSCSQTLNHNVMYWYQQKSSQAPKLLFHYYDKDFNNEADTPDNFQSRRPNTSFCFLDIRSPGLGDTAMYLCATSRAGGAASVKLFFGSGTQLSVL.

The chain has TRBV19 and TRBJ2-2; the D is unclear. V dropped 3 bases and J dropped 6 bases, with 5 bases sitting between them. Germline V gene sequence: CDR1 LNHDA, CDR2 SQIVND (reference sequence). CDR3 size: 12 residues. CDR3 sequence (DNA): TGTGCCAGTAGTATTAGAGCCGGGGAGCTGTTTTTT. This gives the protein CASSIRAGELFF.

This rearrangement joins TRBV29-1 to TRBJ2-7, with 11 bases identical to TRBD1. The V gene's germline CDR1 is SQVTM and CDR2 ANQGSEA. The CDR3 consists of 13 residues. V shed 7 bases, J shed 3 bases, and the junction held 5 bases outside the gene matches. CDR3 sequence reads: CSASGQGDYEQYF. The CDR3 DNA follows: TGCAGCGCTTCGGGACAGGGGGACTACGAGCAGTACTTC.

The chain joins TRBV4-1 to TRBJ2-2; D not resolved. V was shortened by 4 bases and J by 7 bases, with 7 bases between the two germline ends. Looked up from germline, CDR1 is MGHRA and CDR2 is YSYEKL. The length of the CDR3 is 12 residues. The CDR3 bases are TGCGCCAGCAGCCGCGATTTCGGGGAGCTGTTTTTT. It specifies CASSRDFGELFF.

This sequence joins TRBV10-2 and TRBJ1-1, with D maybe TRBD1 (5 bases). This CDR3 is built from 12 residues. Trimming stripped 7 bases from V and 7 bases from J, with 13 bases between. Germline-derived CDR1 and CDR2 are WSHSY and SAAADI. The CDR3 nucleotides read TGCGCCAGCACCGGCAGGGAGGGTGAAGCTTTCTTT. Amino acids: CASTGREGEAFF.

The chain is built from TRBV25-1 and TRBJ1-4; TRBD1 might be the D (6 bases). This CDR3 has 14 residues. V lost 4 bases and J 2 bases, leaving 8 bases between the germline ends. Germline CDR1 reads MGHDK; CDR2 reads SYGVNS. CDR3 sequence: CASSGGRTNEKLFF. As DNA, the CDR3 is TGTGCCAGCAGTGGGGGGCGGACTAATGAAAAACTGTTTTTT.

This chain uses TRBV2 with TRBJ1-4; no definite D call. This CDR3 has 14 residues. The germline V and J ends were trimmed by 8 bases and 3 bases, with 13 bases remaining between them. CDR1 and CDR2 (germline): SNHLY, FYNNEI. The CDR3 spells CASQREQSNEKLFF. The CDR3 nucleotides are TGTGCCAGCCAAAGGGAACAGTCTAATGAAAAACTGTTTTTT.

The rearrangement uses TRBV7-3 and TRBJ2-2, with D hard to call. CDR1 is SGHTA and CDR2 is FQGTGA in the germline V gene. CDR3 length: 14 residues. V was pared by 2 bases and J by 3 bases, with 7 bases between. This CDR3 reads CASSLSAHTGELFF. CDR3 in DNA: TGTGCCAGCAGCTTATCAGCGCACACCGGGGAGCTGTTTTTT.

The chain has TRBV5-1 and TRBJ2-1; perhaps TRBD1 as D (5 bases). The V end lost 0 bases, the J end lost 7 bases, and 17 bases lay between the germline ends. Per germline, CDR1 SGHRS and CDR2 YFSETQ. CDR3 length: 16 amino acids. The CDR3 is CASSLEQDNLWNEQFF. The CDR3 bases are TGCGCCAGCAGCTTGGAGCAGGACAACCTGTGGAATGAGCAGTTCTTC.

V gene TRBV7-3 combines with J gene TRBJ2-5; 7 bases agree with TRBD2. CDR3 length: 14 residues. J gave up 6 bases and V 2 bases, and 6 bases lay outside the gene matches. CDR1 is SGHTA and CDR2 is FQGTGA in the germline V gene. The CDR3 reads CASSLGTGGKTQYF. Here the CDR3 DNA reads TGTGCCAGCAGCTTAGGAACCGGGGGGAAGACCCAGTACTTC.

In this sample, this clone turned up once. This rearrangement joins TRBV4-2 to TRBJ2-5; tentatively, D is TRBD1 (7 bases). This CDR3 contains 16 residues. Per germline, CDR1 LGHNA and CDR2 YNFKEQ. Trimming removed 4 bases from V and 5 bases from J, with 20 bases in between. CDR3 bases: TGTGCCAGCAGCCCCGAGGTTGGAGGGGGCGCGGAGACCCAGTACTTC. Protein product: CASSPEVGGGAETQYF.

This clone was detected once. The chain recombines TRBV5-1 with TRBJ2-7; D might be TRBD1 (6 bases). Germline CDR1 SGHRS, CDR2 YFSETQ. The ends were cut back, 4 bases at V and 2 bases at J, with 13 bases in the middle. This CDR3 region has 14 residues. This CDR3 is CASSSTRGTYEQYF. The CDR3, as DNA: TGCGCCAGCAGCAGTACCAGGGGTACCTACGAGCAGTACTTC.

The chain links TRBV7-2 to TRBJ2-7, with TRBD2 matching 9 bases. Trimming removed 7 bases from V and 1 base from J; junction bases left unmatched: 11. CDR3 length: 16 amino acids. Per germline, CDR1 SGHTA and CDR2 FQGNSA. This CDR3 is CASTSSGVLASYEQYF. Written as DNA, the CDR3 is TGTGCCAGCACCTCTAGCGGGGTACTCGCTTCCTACGAGCAGTACTTC.

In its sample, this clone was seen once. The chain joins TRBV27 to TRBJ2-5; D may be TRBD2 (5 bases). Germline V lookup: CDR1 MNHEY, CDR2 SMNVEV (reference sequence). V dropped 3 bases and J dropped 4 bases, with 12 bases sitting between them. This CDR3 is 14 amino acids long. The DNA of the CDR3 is TGTGCCAGCAGTTTTACATCCAGCGGAGAGACCCAGTACTTC. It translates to CASSFTSSGETQYF.

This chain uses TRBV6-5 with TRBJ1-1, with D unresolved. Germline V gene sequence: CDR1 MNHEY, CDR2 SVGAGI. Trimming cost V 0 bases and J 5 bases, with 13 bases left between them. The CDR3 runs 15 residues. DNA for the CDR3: TGTGCCAGCAGTTACTCGGAGGGAGCGGGAACTGAAGCTTTCTTT. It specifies CASSYSEGAGTEAFF.

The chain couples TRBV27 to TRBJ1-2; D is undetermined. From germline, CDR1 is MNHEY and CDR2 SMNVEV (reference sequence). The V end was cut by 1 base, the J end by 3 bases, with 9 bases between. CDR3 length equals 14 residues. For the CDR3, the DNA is TGTGCCAGCAGTTTATTCCGAGGTCACTATGGCTACACCTTC. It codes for CASSLFRGHYGYTF.

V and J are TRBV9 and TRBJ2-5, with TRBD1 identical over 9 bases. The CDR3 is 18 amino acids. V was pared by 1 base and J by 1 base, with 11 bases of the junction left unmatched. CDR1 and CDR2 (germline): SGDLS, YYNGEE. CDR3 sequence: CASSVRGQGTSRQETQYF. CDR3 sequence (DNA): TGTGCCAGCAGCGTACGGGGACAGGGAACCTCACGCCAAGAGACCCAGTACTTC.

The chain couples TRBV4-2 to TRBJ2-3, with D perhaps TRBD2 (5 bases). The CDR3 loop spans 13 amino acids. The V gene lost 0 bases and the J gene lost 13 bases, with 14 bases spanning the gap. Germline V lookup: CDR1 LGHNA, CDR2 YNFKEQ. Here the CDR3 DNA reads TGTGCCAGCAGCCAAGACCAAAGGCAGGAGGAGTATTTT. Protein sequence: CASSQDQRQEEYF.

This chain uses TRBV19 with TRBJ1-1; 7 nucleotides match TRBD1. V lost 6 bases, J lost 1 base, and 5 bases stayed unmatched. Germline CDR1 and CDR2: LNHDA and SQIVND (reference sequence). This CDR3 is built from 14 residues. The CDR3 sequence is CASRPGQRNTEAFF. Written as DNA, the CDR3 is TGTGCCAGTAGACCGGGACAGCGGAACACTGAAGCTTTCTTT.

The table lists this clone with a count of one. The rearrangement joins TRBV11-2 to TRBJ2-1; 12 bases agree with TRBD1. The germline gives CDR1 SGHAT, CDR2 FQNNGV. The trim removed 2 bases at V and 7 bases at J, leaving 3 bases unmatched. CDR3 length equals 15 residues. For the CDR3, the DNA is TGTGCCAGCAGCTTATGGGGACAGGGGGCGAATGAGCAGTTCTTC. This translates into CASSLWGQGANEQFF.